These 5 T cell receptor beta chains originate from one sample sequenced in a study of cytomegalovirus exposure and HLA in healthy donors. PCR primers comprised 60 Vbeta and 13 Jbeta primers. Libraries were prepared by immunoSEQ multiplex PCR; TCRdb keeps only in-frame clonotypes and omits some of them. The sample includes roughly 120,000 clones, nearly 75% of them seen just once. The sequencing sample was made of PBMCs. These receptors came from a man younger than 45 in good health and CMV-seropositive.

The chain is built from TRBV6-4 and TRBJ2-2; TRBD1 agrees at 7 bases. From germline, CDR1 is MRHNA and CDR2 SNTAGT. This CDR3 contains 16 residues. V lost 5 bases, J lost 5 bases, and 11 bases stayed unmatched. The CDR3 sequence: CASSRGTDQRTGELFF. CDR3 nucleotides: TGTGCCAGCAGTAGGGGGACAGACCAAAGGACCGGGGAGCTGTTTTTT.

The CDR3 protein is CASSSGAYNEQFF. CDR3 DNA sequence: TGTGCCAGCTCGAGCGGGGCCTACAATGAGCAGTTCTTC. This chain joins TRBV2 and TRBJ2-1; 7 nucleotides match TRBD2. CDR3 length equals 13 residues. The V segment lost 8 bases and the J segment 2 bases; nucleotides outside the gene matches: 3. Per germline, CDR1 SNHLY and CDR2 FYNNEI.

DNA of the CDR3: TGCAGTGCTAGAATCGGGAAGACCCAGTACTTC. Translation gives CSARIGKTQYF. This sequence joins TRBV20-1 and TRBJ2-5, with TRBD2 as a possible D gene (5 bases). The V end lost 2 bases, the J end lost 6 bases, and 7 bases lay between the germline ends. Germline-derived CDR1 and CDR2 are DFQATT and SNEGSKA (reference sequence). The CDR3 is made up of 11 amino acids.

This clone has just one count. CDR3 bases: TGTGCCAGCAGTTATACCCAGGGGCAAGGTGAAAAACTGTTTTTT. It translates to CASSYTQGQGEKLFF. The chain uses TRBV2 and TRBJ1-4; a weak D match, TRBD1 (6 bases). The CDR3 spans 15 residues. Per germline, CDR1 SNHLY and CDR2 FYNNEI. V was clipped by 5 bases and J by 7 bases, with 17 bases between them. Full variable domain (remainder filled in from reference TRBV2 and TRBJ1-4): EPEVTQTPSHQVTQMGQEVILRCVPISNHLYFYWYRQILGQKVEFLVSFYNNEISEKSEIFDDQFSVERPDGSNFTLKIRSTKLEDSAMYFCASSYTQGQGEKLFFGSGTQLSVL.

The CDR3 loop reads CASSDRDRDQPQHF. DNA for the CDR3: TGCGCCAGCAGTGACCGGGACAGAGATCAGCCCCAGCATTTT. The chain couples TRBV10-1 to TRBJ1-5; 7 nucleotides match TRBD1. The germline CDR1 and CDR2 sequences are WNHNN and SYGVQD (reference sequence). V shed 3 bases, J shed 5 bases, and the junction held 4 bases outside the gene matches. This CDR3 is 14 amino acids long.